Listed below are T cell receptor beta chains from one sample, sequenced in a study of T cells expressing NK-cell markers. TCRdb re-called the 5' RACE reads; every CDR3 protein appears as one record, without DNA. Across about 440,000 distinct CDR3 sequences, the top ten clones capture approximately 6.8% of the sample. Sequencing was done on a sample of blood T cells: a sorted CD56 or NKG2C T cell subset, CD4+ or CD8+ T cells, or bulk PBMC T cells (not recorded which). The receptors were gathered from a woman aged 18-70 years in good health. The CDR3 runs from the conserved cysteine through the conserved F or W.

v_call	j_call	cdr3_aa
TRBV19	TRBJ1-5	CASINVVGSNQPQHF
TRBV20-1	TRBJ2-7	CSGEVDTKSYEQYF
TRBV10-3	TRBJ2-5	CATGLGETQYF
TRBV28	TRBJ2-7	CASSPRQIEKPDEQYF
TRBV7-6	TRBJ2-3	CASSLPTSGGVSDTQYF
TRBV7-2	TRBJ1-6	CASSFRDLSSPLHF
TRBV5-6	TRBJ2-2	CASSWRGHLPGELFF
TRBV5-6	TRBJ1-4	CASSWGRTNEKLFF
TRBV6-4	TRBJ2-2	CASSDSGGELFF
TRBV30	TRBJ1-1	CAWSPRRKGTLNTEAFF
TRBV20-1	TRBJ2-7	CSPSGRNSYEQYF
TRBV12-3/TRBV12-4	TRBJ1-4	CASRDRNNEKLFF
TRBV7-9	TRBJ2-4	CASSLDSPTKNIQYF
TRBV20-1	TRBJ1-5	CSARRIPGHGTSNQPQHF
TRBV20-1	TRBJ2-1	CSASTLLGYEQFF
TRBV10-3	TRBJ2-1	CAASGTSGGNEQFF
TRBV20-1	TRBJ2-1	CSALLGTYNEQFF
TRBV19	TRBJ1-1	CASSMGHRGTEAFF
TRBV6-5	TRBJ1-5	CASSYGQYSNQPQHF
TRBV12-3/TRBV12-4	TRBJ2-5	CASSSRGETQYF
TRBV7-2	TRBJ1-1	CASSPLSGTTEAFF
TRBV6-1	TRBJ2-5	CASRQIQQETQYF
TRBV20-1	TRBJ1-6	CSAPVGTEVLNSPLHF
TRBV6-1	TRBJ2-7	CASSRGDPGSYEQYF
TRBV11-2	TRBJ1-1	CASSLGGVEAFF
TRBV18	TRBJ2-1	CASSPQAGERVRSYNEQFF
TRBV5-6	TRBJ2-7	CASSGGPGFYEQYF
TRBV5-1	TRBJ1-1	CASSPGAAEAIF
TRBV20-1	TRBJ1-6	CSAGWVSDSPLHF
TRBV29-1	TRBJ1-1	CSVWDTYTEAFF
TRBV5-1	TRBJ1-1	CASSLDADLNTEAFF
TRBV20-1	TRBJ1-1	CSANDRPQAFF
TRBV27	TRBJ2-5	CASKGFSGRQETQYF
TRBV20-1	TRBJ2-2	CSARAPQANTGELFF
TRBV4-2	TRBJ2-1	CASSQSSGSSYNEQFF
TRBV5-1	TRBJ1-1	CASSLSARENTEAFF
TRBV15	TRBJ2-5	CATSRGVKYGSLSQETQYF